This is a list of T cell receptor beta chains from one sample in a study of neoadjuvant anti-PD-1 for oral cavity cancer. Libraries were prepared by immunoSEQ multiplex PCR; TCRdb keeps only in-frame clonotypes and omits some of them. This sample has about 14,000 clones, with about 70% found just once. The sample in question was PBMCs, obtained before nivolumab (anti-PD-1) treatment. These receptors came from a person aged 40 to 85 with oral cavity squamous cell carcinoma. CDR3s include the opening cysteine and the closing phenylalanine or tryptophan. D genes are given only for firm matches. Size tells how often a clone was seen (once, few, many) or the class of an expanded clone, and some rows leave it out.

D gene: NA; V gene: TRBV2; J gene: TRBJ1-2; clone size: NA; CDR3 protein: CASSVQGYGYTF
D gene: NA; V gene: TRBV4-2; J gene: TRBJ2-4; clone size: NA; CDR3 protein: CASSQDFLVRNIQYF
D gene: NA; V gene: TRBV7-2; J gene: TRBJ2-2; clone size: NA; CDR3 protein: CASRSPGPLLFF
D gene: NA; V gene: TRBV2; J gene: TRBJ1-5; clone size: few; CDR3 protein: CASSEGRGNQPQHF
D gene: TRBD1; V gene: TRBV19; J gene: TRBJ2-3; clone size: NA; CDR3 protein: CASGDSVFTDTQYF
D gene: NA; V gene: TRBV28; J gene: TRBJ2-2; clone size: NA; CDR3 protein: CASSLGDRNTGELFF
D gene: NA; V gene: TRBV6-1; J gene: TRBJ1-1; clone size: NA; CDR3 protein: CAIPGDLNTEAFF
D gene: NA; V gene: TRBV28; J gene: TRBJ1-4; clone size: NA; CDR3 protein: CASSSGQLGEKLFF
D gene: NA; V gene: TRBV5-1; J gene: TRBJ2-6; clone size: NA; CDR3 protein: CASSLDGSGANVLTF
D gene: NA; V gene: TRBV5-1; J gene: TRBJ2-1; clone size: NA; CDR3 protein: CASSLEGAGYNEQFF
D gene: NA; V gene: TRBV7-9; J gene: TRBJ1-3; clone size: NA; CDR3 protein: CASTLRGDGNTIYF